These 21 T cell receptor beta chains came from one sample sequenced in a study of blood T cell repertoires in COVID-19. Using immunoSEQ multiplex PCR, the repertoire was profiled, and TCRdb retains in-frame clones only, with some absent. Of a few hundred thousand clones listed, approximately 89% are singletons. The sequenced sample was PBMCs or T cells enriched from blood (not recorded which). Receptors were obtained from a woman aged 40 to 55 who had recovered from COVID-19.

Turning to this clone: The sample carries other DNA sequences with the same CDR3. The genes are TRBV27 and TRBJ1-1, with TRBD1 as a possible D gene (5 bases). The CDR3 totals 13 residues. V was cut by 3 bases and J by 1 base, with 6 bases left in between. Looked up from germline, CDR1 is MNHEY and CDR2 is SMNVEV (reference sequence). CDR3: CASSLGGNTEAFF. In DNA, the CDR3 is TGTGCCAGCAGTTTGGGGGGGAACACTGAAGCTTTCTTT.

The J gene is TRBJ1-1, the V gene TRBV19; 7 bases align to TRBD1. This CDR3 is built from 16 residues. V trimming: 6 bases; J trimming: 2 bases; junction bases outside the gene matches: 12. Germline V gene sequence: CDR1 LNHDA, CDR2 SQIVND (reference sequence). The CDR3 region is CASSERRRGLNTEAFF. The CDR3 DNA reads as TGTGCCAGTAGCGAAAGGCGTAGGGGGCTAAACACTGAAGCTTTCTTT. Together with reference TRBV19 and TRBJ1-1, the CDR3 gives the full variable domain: DGGITQSPKYLFRKEGQNVTLSCEQNLNHDAMYWYRQDPGQGLRLIYYSQIVNDFQKGDIAEGYSVSREKKESFPLTVTSAQKNPTAFYLCASSERRRGLNTEAFFGQGTRLTVV.

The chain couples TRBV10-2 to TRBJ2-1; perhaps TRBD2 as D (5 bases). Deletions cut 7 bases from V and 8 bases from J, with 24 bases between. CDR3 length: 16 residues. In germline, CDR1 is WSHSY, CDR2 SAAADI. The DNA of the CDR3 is TGCGCCAGCACCCCACCGGACTCCAAAACCGGGGATGAGCAGTTCTTC. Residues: CASTPPDSKTGDEQFF.

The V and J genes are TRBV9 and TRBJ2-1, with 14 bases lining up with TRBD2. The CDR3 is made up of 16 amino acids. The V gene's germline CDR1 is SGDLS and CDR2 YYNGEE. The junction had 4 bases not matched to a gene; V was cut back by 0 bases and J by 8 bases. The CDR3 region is CASSVGRTSGGHEQFF. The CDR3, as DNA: TGTGCCAGCAGCGTAGGGAGGACTAGCGGGGGGCATGAGCAGTTCTTC.

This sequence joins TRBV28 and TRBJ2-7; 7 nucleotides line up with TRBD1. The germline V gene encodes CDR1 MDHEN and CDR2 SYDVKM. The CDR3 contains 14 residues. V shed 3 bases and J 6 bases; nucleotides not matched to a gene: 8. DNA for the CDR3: TGTGCCAGCAGTTTCCTCACAGGGGACCTCGAGCAGTACTTC. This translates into CASSFLTGDLEQYF.

CDR3: CASSGAPSYNEQFF. The CDR3 DNA follows: TGCGCCAGCAGTGGGGCTCCGTCCTACAATGAGCAGTTCTTC. This sequence joins TRBV5-1 and TRBJ2-1; D is perhaps TRBD1 (5 bases). V lost 5 bases and J 1 base, leaving 10 bases between the germline ends. The germline V gene has CDR1 SGHRS and CDR2 YFSETQ. The CDR3 sequence is 14 residues long. Full variable domain (rest looked up from reference TRBV5-1 and TRBJ2-1): KAGVTQTPRYLIKTRGQQVTLSCSPISGHRSVSWYQQTPGQGLQFLFEYFSETQRNKGNFPGRFSGRQFSNSRSEMNVSTLELGDSALYLCASSGAPSYNEQFFGPGTRLTVL.

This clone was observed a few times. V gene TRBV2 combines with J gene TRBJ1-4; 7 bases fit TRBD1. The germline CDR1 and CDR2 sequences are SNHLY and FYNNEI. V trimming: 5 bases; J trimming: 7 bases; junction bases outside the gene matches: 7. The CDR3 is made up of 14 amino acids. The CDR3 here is CASSFPGQSEKLFF. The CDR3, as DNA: TGTGCCAGCAGTTTCCCGGGACAGTCTGAAAAACTGTTTTTT.

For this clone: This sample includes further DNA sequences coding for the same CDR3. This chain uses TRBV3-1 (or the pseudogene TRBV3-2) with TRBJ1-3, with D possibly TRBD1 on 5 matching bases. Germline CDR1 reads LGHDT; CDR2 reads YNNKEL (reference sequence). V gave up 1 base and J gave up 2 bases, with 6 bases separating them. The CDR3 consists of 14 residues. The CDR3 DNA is TGTGCCAGCAGCCAAGTAGGGGCTGGAAACACCATATATTTT. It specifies CASSQVGAGNTIYF.

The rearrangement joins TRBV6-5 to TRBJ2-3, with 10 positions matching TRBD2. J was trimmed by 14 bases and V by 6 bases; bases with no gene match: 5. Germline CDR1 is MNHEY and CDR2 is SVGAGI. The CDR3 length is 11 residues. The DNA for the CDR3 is TGTGCCAGCAGAGCGGGGGGGCGCAGGTATTTT. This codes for CASRAGGRRYF.

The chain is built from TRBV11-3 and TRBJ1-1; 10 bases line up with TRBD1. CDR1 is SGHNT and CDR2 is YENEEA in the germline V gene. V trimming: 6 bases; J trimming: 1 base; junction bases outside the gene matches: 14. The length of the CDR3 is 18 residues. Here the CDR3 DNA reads TGTGCCAGCAGGGCACGGACCGGGACAGGGGTATCGAACACTGAAGCTTTCTTT. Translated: CASRARTGTGVSNTEAFF.

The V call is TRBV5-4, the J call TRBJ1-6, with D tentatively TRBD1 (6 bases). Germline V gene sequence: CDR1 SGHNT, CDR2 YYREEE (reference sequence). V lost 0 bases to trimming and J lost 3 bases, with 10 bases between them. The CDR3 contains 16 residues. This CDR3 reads CASSLAGQFYNSPLHF. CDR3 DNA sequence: TGTGCCAGCAGCTTGGCCGGACAGTTCTATAATTCACCCCTCCACTTT.

CDR3 nucleotide sequence: TGTGCCAGTAGTATAGATACGAGACAGGGCACGAACACCGGGGAGCTGTTTTTT. As protein: CASSIDTRQGTNTGELFF. The chain recombines TRBV19 with TRBJ2-2, with 7 bases matching TRBD1. Germline V gene sequence: CDR1 LNHDA, CDR2 SQIVND (reference sequence). CDR3 length: 18 residues. The V segment lost 0 bases and the J segment 0 bases; nucleotides outside the gene matches: 7.

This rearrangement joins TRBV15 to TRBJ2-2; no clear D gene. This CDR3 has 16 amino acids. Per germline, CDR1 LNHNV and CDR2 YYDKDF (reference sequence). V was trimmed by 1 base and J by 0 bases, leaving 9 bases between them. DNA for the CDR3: TGTGCCACCAGCAGAGGCCCCAGAACGAACACCGGGGAGCTGTTTTTT. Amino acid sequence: CATSRGPRTNTGELFF.

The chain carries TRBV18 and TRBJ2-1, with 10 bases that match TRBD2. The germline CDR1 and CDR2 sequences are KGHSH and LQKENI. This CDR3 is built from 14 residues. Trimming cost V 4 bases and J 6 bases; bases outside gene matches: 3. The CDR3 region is CASSQAGGGNEQFF. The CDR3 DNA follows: TGTGCCAGCTCACAAGCGGGGGGGGGCAATGAGCAGTTCTTC.

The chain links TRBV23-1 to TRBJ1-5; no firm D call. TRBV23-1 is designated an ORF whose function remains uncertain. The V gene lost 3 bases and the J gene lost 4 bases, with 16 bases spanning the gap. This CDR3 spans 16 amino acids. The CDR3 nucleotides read TGCGCCAGCAGTCACCGGTCGACGGGAGTTAATCAGCCCCAGCATTTT. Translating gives CASSHRSTGVNQPQHF.

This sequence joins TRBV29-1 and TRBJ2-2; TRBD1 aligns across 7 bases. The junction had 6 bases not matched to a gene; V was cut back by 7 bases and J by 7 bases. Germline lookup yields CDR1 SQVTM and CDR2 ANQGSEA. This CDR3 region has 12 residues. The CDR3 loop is CSAARGRGELFF. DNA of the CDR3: TGCAGCGCGGCGAGGGGGCGCGGGGAGCTGTTTTTT.

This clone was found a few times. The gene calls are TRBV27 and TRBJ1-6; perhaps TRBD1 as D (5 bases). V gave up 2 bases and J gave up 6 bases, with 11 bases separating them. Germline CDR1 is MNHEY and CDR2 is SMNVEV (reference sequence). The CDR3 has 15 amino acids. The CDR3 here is CASSLDRSANSPLHF. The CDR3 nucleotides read TGTGCCAGCAGTTTAGACAGATCTGCTAATTCACCCCTCCACTTT.

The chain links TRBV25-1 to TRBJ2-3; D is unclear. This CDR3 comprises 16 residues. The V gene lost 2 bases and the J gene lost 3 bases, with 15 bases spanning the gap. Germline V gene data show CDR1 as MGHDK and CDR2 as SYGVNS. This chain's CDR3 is CASSELRGLKTDTQYF. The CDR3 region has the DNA TGTGCCAGCAGTGAACTACGTGGTCTTAAAACAGATACGCAGTATTTT.

The CDR3: CASSPGTENQPQHF. CDR3 DNA sequence: TGTGCCAGCTCACCAGGGACAGAGAATCAGCCCCAGCATTTT. This chain uses TRBV18 with TRBJ1-5, with 7 bases matching TRBD1. Per the germline V gene, CDR1 is KGHSH and CDR2 is LQKENI. The ends lost 2 bases at V and 4 bases at J; junction bases unmatched: 2. The CDR3 runs 14 residues.

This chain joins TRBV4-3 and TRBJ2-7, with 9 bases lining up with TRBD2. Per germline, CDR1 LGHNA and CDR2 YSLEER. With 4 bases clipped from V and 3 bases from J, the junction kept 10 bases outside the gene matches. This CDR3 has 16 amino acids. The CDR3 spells CASSRQTSGGRYEQYF. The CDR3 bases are TGCGCCAGCAGCCGCCAGACTAGCGGAGGACGCTACGAGCAGTACTTC.

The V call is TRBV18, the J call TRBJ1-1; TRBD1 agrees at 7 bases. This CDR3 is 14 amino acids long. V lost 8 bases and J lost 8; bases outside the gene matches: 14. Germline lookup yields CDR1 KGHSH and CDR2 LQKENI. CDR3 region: CASATNRGLVEAFF. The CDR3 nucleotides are TGTGCCAGCGCAACCAACAGGGGATTGGTGGAAGCTTTCTTT.